The 13 T cell receptor beta chains below come from one sample, sequenced in a study. MiXCR was run by TCRdb on the RT-PCR reads, yielding one entry per CDR3 protein. The sample has 650,000 to 800,000 distinct CDR3 sequences, approximately 15% seen once. Sequencing was done on a sample of memory CD4+ T cells from blood. The source of these receptors is a female donor in good health, serving as a healthy control.

This clonotype was detected ten times or more. V and J are TRBV3-1 and TRBJ2-2; D remains unclear. This CDR3 region has 15 residues. Germline assignment: CDR1 LGHDT and CDR2 YNNKEL (reference sequence). The V and J ends lost 1 base and 2 bases respectively, with 8 bases between them. Here the CDR3 reads CASSQGPSNTGELFF. The CDR3 nucleotides read TGTGCCAGCAGCCAAGGGCCATCCAACACCGGGGAGCTGTTTTTT.

This clonotype turned up a few times. The chain employs TRBV5-5 and TRBJ2-3, with D possibly being TRBD2 (5 bases). The germline V and J ends were trimmed by 1 base and 4 bases, with 16 bases remaining between them. This CDR3 contains 16 residues. Germline values: CDR1 SGHKS, CDR2 YYEKEE (reference sequence). CDR3 nucleotides: TGTGCCAGCAGCTTGTTCAAGGGCGCGGGCTCAGATACGCAGTATTTT. Its translation: CASSLFKGAGSDTQYF.

On this clonotype itself: A much more abundant neighbour one base away suggests this may be a read error. The chain recombines TRBV20-1 with TRBJ1-5; D is perhaps TRBD1 (6 bases). Germline V gene data show CDR1 as DFQATT and CDR2 as SNEGSKA (reference sequence). This CDR3 is built from 14 residues. The CDR3 is CSVPPGAGNQTQHF. The DNA of the CDR3 is TGCAGTGTCCCCCCAGGGGCGGGCAATCAGACCCAGCATTTT.

The chain is built from TRBV3-1 and TRBJ2-5, with TRBD2 matching 11 bases. The V and J ends lost 4 bases and 5 bases, in that order; junction bases with no gene match: 6. CDR1 LGHDT and CDR2 YNNKEL come from the germline V gene (reference sequence). The CDR3 runs to 15 residues. Here the CDR3 reads CASSRVSGGAETQYF. Here the CDR3 DNA reads TGTGCCAGCAGCCGAGTTAGCGGGGGGGCGGAGACCCAGTACTTC.

This chain links TRBV5-1 with TRBJ1-1, with D possibly TRBD1 on 5 matching bases. V lost 1 base and J 6 bases, leaving 16 bases between the germline ends. Germline CDR1 is SGHRS and CDR2 is YFSETQ. The CDR3 runs 15 residues. CDR3 sequence: CASSLLPGLDAEAFF. DNA of the CDR3: TGCGCCAGCAGCTTGTTACCAGGGTTAGACGCTGAAGCTTTCTTT.

Worth noting for this clonotype: A much larger clone differs from this one at a single base, so this may be a read error. The chain uses TRBV4-3 and TRBJ1-3; 11 nucleotides align to TRBD1. Trimming removed 4 bases from V and 2 bases from J; junction bases left unmatched: 4. The CDR3 has 16 amino acids. CDR1 LGHNA and CDR2 YSLEER come from the germline V gene. The chain's CDR3 is CASSPGQGAPGNTIYF. CDR3 bases: TGCGCCAGCAGCCCCGGACAGGGGGCTCCTGGAAACACCATATATTTT.

This clonotype came up a few times. The rearrangement joins TRBV20-1 to TRBJ2-1, with D possibly being TRBD2 (5 bases). This CDR3 is 13 amino acids long. The germline V gene encodes CDR1 DFQATT and CDR2 SNEGSKA (reference sequence). Trimming shortened V by 0 bases and J by 7 bases, and 10 bases separated the two germline ends. CDR3 bases: TGCAGTGCTAGAGATCGGTGGAGGAATGAGCAGTTCTTC. It is translated as CSARDRWRNEQFF.

The chain is built from TRBV5-1 and TRBJ2-3; 8 nucleotides agree with TRBD1. The CDR3 is 16 amino acids. V was clipped by 5 bases and J by 0 bases; unmatched bases: 8. CDR1 and CDR2 from the germline V gene are SGHRS and YFSETQ. The CDR3 nucleotides read TGCGCCAGCAGGCTTACGACAGGGGCTAGCACAGATACGCAGTATTTT. Amino acid sequence: CASRLTTGASTDTQYF.

The chain couples TRBV24-1 to TRBJ1-1; 12 nucleotides line up with TRBD1. The length of the CDR3 is 15 residues. V lost 4 bases to trimming and J lost 11 bases; unmatched junction nucleotides: 10. Germline-derived CDR1 and CDR2 are KGHDR and SFDVKD. The CDR3, as DNA: TGTGCCACCAGTGAAACCGGGACAGGGGGCGGTGGGGCTTTCTTT. Translated, it gives CATSETGTGGGGAFF.

This clonotype was found a few times. This chain links TRBV29-1 with TRBJ1-1; weak D call: TRBD1 (5 bases). The CDR3 has 14 residues. V lost 5 bases, J lost 6 bases, and 19 bases lay in between. The germline V gene encodes CDR1 SQVTM and CDR2 ANQGSEA. CDR3 in DNA: TGCAGCGTTCTACCGGACATGTCAGTTCCTGAAGCTTTCTTT. Amino acids: CSVLPDMSVPEAFF.

The V and J genes are TRBV11-1 and TRBJ2-7, with 8 bases aligning to TRBD2. The CDR3 runs 15 residues. CDR1 and CDR2 (germline): SGHAT, FQDESV (reference sequence). Germline trimming cut 4 bases from V and 0 bases from J; bases unmatched to any gene: 5. The CDR3 here is CASSYGGVPSYEQYF. The CDR3 DNA follows: TGTGCCAGCAGCTACGGGGGGGTTCCCTCCTACGAGCAGTACTTC.

This clonotype was seen ten or more times. The CDR3 nucleotides read TGCAGCGTTGGAACCTTGAGCACAGATACGCAGTATTTT. Translation gives CSVGTLSTDTQYF. This chain links TRBV29-1 with TRBJ2-3; D ambiguous. Trimming stripped 4 bases from V and 0 bases from J, with 8 bases between. The CDR3 has 13 amino acids. From germline, CDR1 is SQVTM and CDR2 ANQGSEA.

As to this clonotype: A much larger clone lies one base from this, so it may be a read error. V is TRBV7-8 and J is TRBJ2-7, with TRBD1 identical over 8 bases. The junction had 2 bases not matched to a gene; V was cut back by 5 bases and J by 2 bases. CDR3 size: 13 residues. Germline-derived CDR1 and CDR2 are SGHVS and FQNEAQ. The CDR3 nucleotides read TGTGCCAGCAGCGAGACAGGGGCCTACGAGCAGTACTTC. Translation gives CASSETGAYEQYF. Based on the CDR3 plus reference TRBV7-8 and TRBJ2-7, the full variable domain is GAGVSQSPRYKVAKRGQDVALRCDPISGHVSLFWYQQALGQGPEFLTYFQNEAQLDKSGLPSDRFFAERPEGSVSTLKIQRTQQEDSAVYLCASSETGAYEQYFGPGTRLTVT.